The 4 T cell receptor beta chains presented below share a single source sample, sequenced in a study of cytomegalovirus exposure and HLA in healthy donors. Primers for the PCR totalled 60 Vbeta and 13 Jbeta. The assay was immunoSEQ multiplex PCR, and TCRdb's table has in-frame clones only and misses some. The sample shows roughly 140,000 clones, approximately 78% of them seen only once. Sequencing was performed on PBMCs. The receptors stem from a man aged 40-49 years in good health and CMV-seropositive.

The chain employs TRBV5-1 and TRBJ2-3; TRBD1 matches 7 bases. In germline, CDR1 is SGHRS, CDR2 YFSETQ. This CDR3 has 17 residues. Trimming cost V 0 bases and J 6 bases; bases outside gene matches: 13. CDR3 bases: TGCGCCAGCAGCTTGGGTATGGGGACAGCTTCCCGGGATACGCAGTATTTT. It yields the protein CASSLGMGTASRDTQYF. The full variable domain, rest sourced from reference TRBV5-1 and TRBJ2-3, is KAGVTQTPRYLIKTRGQQVTLSCSPISGHRSVSWYQQTPGQGLQFLFEYFSETQRNKGNFPGRFSGRQFSNSRSEMNVSTLELGDSALYLCASSLGMGTASRDTQYFGPGTRLTVL.

The genes are TRBV6-5 and TRBJ1-1; D is possibly TRBD1 (5 bases). CDR1 MNHEY and CDR2 SVGAGI come from the germline V gene. This CDR3 has 13 residues. With 2 bases removed from V and 3 bases from J, the gap between germline ends came to 7 bases. CDR3 nucleotide sequence: TGTGCCAGCAGTTACAGGGGATACACTGAAGCTTTCTTT. Amino acid sequence: CASSYRGYTEAFF.

The chain links TRBV4-1 to TRBJ2-5, with TRBD2 identical over 8 bases. The J call is in doubt because the DNA end fits TRBJ2-7 better. In germline, CDR1 is MGHRA, CDR2 YSYEKL. The CDR3 has 14 residues. The CDR3 DNA sequence: TGCGCCAGCAGCCAAGAAGCGGGAGTGTACGAGCAGTACTTC. Translated, it gives CASSQEAGVYEQYF.

The chain joins TRBV5-5 to TRBJ2-7; D may be TRBD2 (6 bases). Germline assignment: CDR1 SGHKS and CDR2 YYEKEE (reference sequence). CDR3 length: 13 residues. The V gene lost 5 bases and the J gene lost 3 bases, with 12 bases spanning the gap. Here the CDR3 reads CASRVAALYEQYF. In DNA, the CDR3 is TGTGCCAGCAGAGTAGCGGCCCTCTACGAGCAGTACTTC.